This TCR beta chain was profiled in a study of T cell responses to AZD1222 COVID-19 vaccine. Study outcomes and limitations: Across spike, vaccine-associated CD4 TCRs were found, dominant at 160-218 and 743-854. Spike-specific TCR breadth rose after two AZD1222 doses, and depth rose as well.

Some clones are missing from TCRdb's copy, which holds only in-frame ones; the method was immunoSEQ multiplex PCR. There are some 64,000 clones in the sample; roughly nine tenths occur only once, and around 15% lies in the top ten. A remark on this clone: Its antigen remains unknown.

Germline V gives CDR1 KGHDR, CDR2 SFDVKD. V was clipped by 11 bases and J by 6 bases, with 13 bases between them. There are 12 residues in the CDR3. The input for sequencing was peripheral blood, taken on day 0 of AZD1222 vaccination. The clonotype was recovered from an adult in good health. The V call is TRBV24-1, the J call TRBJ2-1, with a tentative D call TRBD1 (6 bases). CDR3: CAIRTESNEQFF. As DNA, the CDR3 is TGTGCCATCCGGACAGAAAGCAATGAGCAGTTCTTC.